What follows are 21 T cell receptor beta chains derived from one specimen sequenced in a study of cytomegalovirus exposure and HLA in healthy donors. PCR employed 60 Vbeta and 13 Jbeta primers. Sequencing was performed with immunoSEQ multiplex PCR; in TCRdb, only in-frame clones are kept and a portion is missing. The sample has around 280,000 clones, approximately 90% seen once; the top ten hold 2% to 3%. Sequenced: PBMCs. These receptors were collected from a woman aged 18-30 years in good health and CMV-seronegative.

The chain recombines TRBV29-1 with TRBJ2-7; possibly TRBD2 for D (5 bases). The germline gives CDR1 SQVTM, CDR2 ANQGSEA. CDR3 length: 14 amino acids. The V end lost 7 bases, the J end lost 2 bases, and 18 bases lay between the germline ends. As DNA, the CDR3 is TGCAGCGCGCGGCGGGCCTTTGGCCCCTACGAGCAGTACTTC. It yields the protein CSARRAFGPYEQYF.

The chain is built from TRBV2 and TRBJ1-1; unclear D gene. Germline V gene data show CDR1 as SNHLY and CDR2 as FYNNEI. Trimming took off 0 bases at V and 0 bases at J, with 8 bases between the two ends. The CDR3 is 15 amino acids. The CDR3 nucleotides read TGTGCCAGCAGTGAAGCGCCACAGATGAACACTGAAGCTTTCTTT. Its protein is CASSEAPQMNTEAFF.

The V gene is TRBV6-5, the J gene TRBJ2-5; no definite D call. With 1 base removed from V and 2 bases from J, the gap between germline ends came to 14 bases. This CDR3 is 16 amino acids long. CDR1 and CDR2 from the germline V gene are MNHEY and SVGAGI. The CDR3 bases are TGTGCCAGCAGTTACTATGCTGCTACGACACAAGAGACCCAGTACTTC. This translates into CASSYYAATTQETQYF.

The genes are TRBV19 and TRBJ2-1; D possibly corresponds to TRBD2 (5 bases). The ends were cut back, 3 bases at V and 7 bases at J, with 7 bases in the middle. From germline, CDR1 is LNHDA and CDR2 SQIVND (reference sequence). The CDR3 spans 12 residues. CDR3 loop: CASSISANEQFF. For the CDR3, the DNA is TGTGCCAGTAGTATTAGCGCGAATGAGCAGTTCTTC.

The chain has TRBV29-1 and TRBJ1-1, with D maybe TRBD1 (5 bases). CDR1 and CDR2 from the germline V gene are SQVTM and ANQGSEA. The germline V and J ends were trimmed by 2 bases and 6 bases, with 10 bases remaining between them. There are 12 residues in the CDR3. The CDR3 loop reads CSVERGFAEAFF. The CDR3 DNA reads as TGCAGCGTTGAAAGGGGCTTCGCTGAAGCTTTCTTT.

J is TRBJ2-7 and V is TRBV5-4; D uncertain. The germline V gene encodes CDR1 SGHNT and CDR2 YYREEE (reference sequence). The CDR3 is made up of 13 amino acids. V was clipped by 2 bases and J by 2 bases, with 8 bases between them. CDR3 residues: CASSFDVAYEQYF. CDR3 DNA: TGTGCCAGCAGCTTTGATGTAGCCTACGAGCAGTACTTC.

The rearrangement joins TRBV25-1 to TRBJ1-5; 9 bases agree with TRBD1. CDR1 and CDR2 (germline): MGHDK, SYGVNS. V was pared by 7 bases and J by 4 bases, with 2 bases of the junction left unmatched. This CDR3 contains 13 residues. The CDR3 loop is CASNGTGNQPQHF. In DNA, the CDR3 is TGTGCCAGCAATGGGACAGGGAATCAGCCCCAGCATTTT.

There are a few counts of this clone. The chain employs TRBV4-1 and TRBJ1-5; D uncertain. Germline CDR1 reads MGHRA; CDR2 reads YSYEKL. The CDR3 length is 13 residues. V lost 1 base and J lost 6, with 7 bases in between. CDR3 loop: CASSQVYGQPQHF. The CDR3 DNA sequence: TGCGCCAGCAGCCAAGTGTACGGTCAGCCCCAGCATTTT.

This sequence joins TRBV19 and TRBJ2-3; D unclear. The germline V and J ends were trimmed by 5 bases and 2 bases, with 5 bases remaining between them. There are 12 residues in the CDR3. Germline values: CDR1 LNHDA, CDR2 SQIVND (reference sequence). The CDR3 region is CASSRYTDTQYF. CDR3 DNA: TGTGCCAGTAGTCGGTACACAGATACGCAGTATTTT.

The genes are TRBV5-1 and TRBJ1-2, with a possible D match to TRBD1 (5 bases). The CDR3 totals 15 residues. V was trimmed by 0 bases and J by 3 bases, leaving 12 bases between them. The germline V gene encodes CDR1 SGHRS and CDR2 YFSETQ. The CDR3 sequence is CASSLVPGGDYGYTF. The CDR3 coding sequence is TGCGCCAGCAGCTTGGTACCGGGGGGTGACTATGGCTACACCTTC.

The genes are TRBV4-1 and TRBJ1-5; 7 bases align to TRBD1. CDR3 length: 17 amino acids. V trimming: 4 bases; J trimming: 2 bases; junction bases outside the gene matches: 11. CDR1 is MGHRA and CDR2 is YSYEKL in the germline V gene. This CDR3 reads CASSRIFTGEGNQPQHF. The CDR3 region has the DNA TGCGCCAGCAGCCGGATATTCACAGGGGAGGGCAATCAGCCCCAGCATTTT.

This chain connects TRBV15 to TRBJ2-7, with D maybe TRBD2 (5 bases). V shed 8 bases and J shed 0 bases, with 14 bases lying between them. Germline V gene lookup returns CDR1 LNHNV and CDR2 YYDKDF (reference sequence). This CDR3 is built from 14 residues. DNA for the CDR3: TGTGCCACCCGGATCGGAGGAGTCTCCTACGAGCAGTACTTC. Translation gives CATRIGGVSYEQYF.

The CDR3: CASSLAAGMKTDTQYF. In nucleotides, the CDR3 is TGCGCCAGCAGCTTGGCAGCGGGGATGAAAACAGATACGCAGTATTTT. The V and J genes are TRBV5-1 and TRBJ2-3; 7 nucleotides match TRBD2. Germline V gene sequence: CDR1 SGHRS, CDR2 YFSETQ. This CDR3 has 16 amino acids. Losses at the gene ends were 0 bases for V and 3 bases for J; bases not matched to a gene: 7.

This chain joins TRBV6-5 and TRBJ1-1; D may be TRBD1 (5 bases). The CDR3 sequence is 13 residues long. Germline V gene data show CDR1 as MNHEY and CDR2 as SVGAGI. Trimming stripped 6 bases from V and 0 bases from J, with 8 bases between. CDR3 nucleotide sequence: TGTGCCAGCAGACGGACATTGAACACTGAAGCTTTCTTT. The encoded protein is CASRRTLNTEAFF.

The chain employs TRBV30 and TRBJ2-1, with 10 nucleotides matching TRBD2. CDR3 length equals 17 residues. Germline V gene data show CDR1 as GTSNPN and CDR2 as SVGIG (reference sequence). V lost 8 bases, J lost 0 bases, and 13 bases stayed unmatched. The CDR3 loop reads CAGRSLAGASSYNEQFF. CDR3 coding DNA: TGTGCCGGAAGGTCCCTAGCGGGGGCCAGCTCCTACAATGAGCAGTTCTTC.

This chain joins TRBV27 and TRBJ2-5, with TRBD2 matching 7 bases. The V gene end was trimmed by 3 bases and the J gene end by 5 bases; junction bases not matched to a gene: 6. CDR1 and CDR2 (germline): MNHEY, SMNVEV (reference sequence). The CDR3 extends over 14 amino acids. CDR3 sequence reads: CASSLWEGGETQYF. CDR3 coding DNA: TGTGCCAGCAGTTTGTGGGAGGGTGGTGAGACCCAGTACTTC.

The DNA for the CDR3 is TGTGCCAGCAGCTTATTCCGCAATGAGCAGTTCTTC. Residues: CASSLFRNEQFF. V usage is TRBV7-2 and J usage is TRBJ2-1; D is unresolved. This CDR3 contains 12 residues. Germline CDR1 and CDR2: SGHTA and FQGNSA. The ends were cut back, 2 bases at V and 6 bases at J, with 5 bases in the middle. Drawing the rest from reference TRBV7-2 and TRBJ2-1, the complete variable domain is GAGVSQSPSNKVTEKGKDVELRCDPISGHTALYWYRQSLGQGLEFLIYFQGNSAPDKSGLPSDRFSAERTGGSVSTLTIQRTQQEDSAVYLCASSLFRNEQFFGPGTRLTVL.

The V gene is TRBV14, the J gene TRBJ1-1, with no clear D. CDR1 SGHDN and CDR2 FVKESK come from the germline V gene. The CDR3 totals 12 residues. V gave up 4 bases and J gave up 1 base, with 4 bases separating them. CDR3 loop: CASSLQNTEAFF. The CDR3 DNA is TGTGCCAGCAGCCTCCAGAACACTGAAGCTTTCTTT.

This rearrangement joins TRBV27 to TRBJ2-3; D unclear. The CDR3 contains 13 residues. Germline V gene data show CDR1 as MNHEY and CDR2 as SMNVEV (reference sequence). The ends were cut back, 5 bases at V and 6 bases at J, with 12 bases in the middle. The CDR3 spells CASSLYPQDTQYF. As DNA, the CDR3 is TGTGCCAGCAGTCTATACCCTCAGGATACGCAGTATTTT.

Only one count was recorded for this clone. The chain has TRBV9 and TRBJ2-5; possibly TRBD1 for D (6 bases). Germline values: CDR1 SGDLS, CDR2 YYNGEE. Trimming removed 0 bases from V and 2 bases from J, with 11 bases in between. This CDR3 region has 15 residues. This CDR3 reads CASSVGGRRQETQYF. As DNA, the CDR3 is TGTGCCAGCAGCGTAGGGGGGCGAAGACAAGAGACCCAGTACTTC.

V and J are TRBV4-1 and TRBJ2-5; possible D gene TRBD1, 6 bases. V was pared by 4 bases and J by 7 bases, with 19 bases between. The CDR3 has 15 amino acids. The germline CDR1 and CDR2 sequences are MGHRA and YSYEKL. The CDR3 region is CASSRRAPGDGTQYF. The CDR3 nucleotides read TGCGCCAGCAGCCGCCGGGCCCCAGGGGACGGGACCCAGTACTTC.